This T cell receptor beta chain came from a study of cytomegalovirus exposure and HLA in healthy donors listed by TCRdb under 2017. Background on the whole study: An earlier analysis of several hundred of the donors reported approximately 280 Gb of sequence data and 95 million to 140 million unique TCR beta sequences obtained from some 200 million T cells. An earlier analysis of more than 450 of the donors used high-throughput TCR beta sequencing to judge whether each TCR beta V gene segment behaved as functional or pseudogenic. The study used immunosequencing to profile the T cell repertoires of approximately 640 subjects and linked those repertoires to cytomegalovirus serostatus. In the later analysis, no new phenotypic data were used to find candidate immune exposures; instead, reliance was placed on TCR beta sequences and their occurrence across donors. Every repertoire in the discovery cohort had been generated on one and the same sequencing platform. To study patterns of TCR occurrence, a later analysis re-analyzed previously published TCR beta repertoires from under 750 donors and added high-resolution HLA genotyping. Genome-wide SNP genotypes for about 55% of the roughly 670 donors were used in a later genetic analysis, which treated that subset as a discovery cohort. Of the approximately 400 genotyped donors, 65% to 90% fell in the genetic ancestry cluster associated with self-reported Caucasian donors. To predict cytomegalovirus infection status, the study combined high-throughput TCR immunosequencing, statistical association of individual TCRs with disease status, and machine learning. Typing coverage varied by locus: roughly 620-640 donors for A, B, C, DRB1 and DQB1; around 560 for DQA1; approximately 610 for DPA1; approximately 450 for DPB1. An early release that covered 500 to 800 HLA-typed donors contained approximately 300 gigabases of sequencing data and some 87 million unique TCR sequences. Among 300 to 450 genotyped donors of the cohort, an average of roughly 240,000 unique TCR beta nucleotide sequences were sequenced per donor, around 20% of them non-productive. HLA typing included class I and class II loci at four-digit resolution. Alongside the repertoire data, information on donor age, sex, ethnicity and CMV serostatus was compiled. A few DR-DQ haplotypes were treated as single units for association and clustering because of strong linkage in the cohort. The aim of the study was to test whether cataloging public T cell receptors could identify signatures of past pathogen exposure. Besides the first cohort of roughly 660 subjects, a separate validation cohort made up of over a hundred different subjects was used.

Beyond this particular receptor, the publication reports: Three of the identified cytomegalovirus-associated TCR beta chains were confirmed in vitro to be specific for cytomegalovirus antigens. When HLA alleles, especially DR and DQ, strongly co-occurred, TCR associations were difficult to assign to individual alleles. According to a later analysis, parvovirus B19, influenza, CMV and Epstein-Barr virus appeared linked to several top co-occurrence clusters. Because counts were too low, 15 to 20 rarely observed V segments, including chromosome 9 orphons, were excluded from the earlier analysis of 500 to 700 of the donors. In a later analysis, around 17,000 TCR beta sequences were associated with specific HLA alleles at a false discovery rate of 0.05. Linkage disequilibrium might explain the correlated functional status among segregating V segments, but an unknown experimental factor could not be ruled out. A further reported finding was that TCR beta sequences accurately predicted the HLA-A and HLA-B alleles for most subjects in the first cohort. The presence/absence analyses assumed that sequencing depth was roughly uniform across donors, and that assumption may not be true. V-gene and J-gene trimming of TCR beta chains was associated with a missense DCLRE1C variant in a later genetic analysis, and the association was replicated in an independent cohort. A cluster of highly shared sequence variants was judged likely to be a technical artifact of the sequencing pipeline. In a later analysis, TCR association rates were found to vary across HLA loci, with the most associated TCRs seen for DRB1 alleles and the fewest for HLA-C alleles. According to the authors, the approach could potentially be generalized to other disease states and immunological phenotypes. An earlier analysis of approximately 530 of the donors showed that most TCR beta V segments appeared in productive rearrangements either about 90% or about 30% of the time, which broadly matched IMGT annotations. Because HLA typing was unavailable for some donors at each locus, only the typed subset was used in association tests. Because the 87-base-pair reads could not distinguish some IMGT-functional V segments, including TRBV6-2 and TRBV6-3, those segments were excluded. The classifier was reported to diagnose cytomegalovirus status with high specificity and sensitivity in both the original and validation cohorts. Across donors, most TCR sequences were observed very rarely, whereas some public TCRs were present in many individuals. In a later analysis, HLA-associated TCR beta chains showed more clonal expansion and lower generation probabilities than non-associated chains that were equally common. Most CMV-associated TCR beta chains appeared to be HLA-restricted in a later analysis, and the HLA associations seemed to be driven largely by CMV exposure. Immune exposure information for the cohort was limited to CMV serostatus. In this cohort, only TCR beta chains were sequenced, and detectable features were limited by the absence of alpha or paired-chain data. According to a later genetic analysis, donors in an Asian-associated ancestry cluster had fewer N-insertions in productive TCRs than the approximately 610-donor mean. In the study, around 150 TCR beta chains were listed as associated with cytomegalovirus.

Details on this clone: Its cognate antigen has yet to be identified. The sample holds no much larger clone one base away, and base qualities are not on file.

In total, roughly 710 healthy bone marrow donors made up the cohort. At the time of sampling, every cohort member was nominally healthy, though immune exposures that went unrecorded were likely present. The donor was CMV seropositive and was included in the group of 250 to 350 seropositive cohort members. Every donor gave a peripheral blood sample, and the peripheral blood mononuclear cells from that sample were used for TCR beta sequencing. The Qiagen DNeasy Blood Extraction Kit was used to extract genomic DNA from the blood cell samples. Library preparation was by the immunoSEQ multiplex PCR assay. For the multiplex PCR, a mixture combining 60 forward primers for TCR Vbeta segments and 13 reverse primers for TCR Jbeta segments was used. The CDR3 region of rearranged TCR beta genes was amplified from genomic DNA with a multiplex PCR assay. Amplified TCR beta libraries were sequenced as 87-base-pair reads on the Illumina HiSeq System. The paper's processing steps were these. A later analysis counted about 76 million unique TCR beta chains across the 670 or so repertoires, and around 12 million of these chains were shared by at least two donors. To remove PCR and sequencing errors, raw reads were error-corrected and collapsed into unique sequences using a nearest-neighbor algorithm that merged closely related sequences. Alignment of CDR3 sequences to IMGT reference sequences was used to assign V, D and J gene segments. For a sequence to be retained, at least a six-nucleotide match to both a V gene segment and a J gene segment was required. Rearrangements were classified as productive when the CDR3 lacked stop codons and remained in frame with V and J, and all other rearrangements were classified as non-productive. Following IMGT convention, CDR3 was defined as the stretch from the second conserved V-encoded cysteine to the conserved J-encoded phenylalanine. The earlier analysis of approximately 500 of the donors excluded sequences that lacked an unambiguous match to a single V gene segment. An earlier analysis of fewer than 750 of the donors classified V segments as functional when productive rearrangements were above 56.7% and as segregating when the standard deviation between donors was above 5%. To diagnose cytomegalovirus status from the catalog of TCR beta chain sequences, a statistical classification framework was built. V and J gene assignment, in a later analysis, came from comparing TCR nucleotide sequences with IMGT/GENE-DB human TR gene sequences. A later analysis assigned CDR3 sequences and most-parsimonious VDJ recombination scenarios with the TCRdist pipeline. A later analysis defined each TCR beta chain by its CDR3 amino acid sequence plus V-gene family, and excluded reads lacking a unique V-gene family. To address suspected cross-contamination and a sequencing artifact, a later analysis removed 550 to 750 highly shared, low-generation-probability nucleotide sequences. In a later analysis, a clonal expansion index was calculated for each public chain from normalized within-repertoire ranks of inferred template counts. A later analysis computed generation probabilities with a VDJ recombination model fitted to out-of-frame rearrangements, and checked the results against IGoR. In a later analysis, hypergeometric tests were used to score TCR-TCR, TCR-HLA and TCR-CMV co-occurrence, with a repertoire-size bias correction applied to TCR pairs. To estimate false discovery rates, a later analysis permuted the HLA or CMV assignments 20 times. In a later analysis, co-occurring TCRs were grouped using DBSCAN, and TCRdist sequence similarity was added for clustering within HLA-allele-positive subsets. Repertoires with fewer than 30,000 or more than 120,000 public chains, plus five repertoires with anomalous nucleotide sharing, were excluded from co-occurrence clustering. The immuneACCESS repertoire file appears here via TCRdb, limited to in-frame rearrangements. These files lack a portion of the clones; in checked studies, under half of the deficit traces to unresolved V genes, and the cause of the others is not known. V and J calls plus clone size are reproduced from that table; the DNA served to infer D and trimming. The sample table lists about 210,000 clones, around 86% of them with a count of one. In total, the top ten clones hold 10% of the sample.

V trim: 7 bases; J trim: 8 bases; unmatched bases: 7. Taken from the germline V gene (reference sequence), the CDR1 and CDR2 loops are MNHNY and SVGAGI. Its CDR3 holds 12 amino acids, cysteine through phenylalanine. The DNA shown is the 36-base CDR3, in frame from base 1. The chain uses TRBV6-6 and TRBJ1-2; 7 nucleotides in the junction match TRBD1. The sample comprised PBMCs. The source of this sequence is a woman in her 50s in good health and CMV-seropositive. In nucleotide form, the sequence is TGTGCCAGCAACGACAGGGCACGCGGCTACACCTTC. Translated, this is CASNDRARGYTF.